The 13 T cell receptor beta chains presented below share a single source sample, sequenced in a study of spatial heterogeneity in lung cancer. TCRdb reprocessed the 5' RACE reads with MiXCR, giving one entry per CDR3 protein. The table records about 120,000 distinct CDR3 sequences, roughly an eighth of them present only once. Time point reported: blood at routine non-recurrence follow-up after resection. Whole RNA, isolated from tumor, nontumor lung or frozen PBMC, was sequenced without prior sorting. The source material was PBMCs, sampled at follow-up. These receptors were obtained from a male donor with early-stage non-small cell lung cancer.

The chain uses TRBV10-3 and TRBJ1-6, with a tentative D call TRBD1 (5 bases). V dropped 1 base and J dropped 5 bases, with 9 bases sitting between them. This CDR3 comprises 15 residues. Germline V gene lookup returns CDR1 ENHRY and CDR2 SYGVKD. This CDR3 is CAISEWGPNNSPLHF. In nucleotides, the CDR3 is TGTGCCATCAGTGAGTGGGGACCGAATAATTCACCCCTCCACTTT.

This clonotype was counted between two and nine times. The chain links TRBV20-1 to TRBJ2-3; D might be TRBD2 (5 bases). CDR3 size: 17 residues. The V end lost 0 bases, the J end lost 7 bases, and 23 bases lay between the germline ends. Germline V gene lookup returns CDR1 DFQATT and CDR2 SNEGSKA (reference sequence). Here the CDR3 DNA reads TGCAGTGCTAGAGATGGAGGCGGGCCGACTTGGCGTAATACGCAGTATTTT. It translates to CSARDGGGPTWRNTQYF.

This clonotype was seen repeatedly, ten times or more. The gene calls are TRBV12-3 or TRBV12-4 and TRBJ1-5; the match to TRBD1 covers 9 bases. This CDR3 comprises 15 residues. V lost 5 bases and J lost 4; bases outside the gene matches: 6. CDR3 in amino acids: CASSPGTGRNQPQHF. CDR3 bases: TGTGCCAGCAGTCCTGGGACAGGGCGGAATCAGCCCCAGCATTTT.

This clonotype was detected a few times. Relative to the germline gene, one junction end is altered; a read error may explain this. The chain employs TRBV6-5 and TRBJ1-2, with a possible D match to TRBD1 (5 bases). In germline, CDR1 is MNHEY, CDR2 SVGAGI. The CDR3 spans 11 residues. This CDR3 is CASGTAYRYTF. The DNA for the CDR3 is TGTGCCAGCGGGACCGCCTATCGCTACACCTTC.

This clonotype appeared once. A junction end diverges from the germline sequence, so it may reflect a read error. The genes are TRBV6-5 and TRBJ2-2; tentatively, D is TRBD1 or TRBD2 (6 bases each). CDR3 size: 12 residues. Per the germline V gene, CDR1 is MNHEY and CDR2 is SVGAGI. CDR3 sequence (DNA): TGTGCCAGCAATGGAGGGGGTCGGGAGCCGTTTTTT. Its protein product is CASNGGGREPFF.

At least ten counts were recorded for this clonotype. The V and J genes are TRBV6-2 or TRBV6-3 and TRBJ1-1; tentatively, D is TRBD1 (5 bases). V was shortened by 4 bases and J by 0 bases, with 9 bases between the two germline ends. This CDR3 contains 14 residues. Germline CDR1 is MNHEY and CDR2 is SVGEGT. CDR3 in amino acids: CASSSGALNTEAFF. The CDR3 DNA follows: TGTGCCAGCAGTTCCGGGGCCCTGAACACTGAAGCTTTCTTT.

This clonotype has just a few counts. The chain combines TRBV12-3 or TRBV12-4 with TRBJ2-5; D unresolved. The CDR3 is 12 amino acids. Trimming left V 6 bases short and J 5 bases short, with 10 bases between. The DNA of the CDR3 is TGTGCCAGCAGCCTGTACGGGGAGACCCAGTACTTC. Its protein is CASSLYGETQYF.

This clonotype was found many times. CDR3 coding DNA: TGCGCCAGCAGCCCGGGACAGGGGGTAACCCAGTACTTC. Translated, it gives CASSPGQGVTQYF. V and J are TRBV5-1 and TRBJ2-5; 11 bases are shared with TRBD1. There are 13 residues in the CDR3. Germline V CDR1 and CDR2: SGHRS, YFSETQ. With 4 bases clipped from V and 8 bases from J, the junction kept 4 bases outside the gene matches.

CDR3 amino acids: CASRKEPGTQYF. CDR3 nucleotides: TGTGCCAGCAGGAAGGAACCGGGGACCCAGTACTTC. The genes are TRBV6-5 and TRBJ2-5; D not resolved. Germline CDR1 reads MNHEY; CDR2 reads SVGAGI. The ends were cut back, 6 bases at V and 7 bases at J, with 12 bases in the middle. This CDR3 is built from 12 residues.

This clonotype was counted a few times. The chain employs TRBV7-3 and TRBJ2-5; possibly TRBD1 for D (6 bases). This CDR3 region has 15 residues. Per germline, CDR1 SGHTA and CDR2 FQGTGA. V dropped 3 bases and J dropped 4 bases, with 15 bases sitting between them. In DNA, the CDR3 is TGTGCCAGCAGCTTCGACAGGCGGGCTTCAGAGACCCAGTACTTC. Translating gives CASSFDRRASETQYF.

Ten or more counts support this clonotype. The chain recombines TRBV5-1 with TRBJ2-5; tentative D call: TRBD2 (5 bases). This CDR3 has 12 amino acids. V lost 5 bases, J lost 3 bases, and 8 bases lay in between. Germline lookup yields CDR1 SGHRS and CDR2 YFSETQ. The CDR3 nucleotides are TGCGCCAGCAGTCTAGCTGAAGAGACCCAGTACTTC. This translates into CASSLAEETQYF.

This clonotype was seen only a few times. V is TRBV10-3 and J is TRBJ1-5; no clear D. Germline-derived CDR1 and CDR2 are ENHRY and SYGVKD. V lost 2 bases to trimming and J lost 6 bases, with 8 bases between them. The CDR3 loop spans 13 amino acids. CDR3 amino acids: CAISEGLSQPQHF. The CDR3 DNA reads TGTGCCATCAGTGAGGGCTTGAGTCAGCCCCAGCATTTT.

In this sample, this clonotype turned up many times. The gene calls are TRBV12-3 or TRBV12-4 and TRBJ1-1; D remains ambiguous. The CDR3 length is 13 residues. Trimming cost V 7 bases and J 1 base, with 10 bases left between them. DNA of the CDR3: TGTGCCAGCACCCACCCAGGGAACACTGAAGCTTTCTTT. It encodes CASTHPGNTEAFF.